This is a list of T cell receptor beta chains from one sample in a study of blood T cell repertoires in COVID-19. Measured with immunoSEQ multiplex PCR; TCRdb has only the in-frame clones, and not every one. This table has around 150,000 clones, 81% appearing once. Input material: peripheral blood. These receptors were taken from an older woman with active or convalescent COVID-19. CDR3s include the opening cysteine and the closing phenylalanine or tryptophan.

V: TRBV5-1
length: 15
J: TRBJ1-1
CDR3: CASSLILGGNTEAFF

V: TRBV2
length: 14
J: TRBJ2-7
CDR3: CASRTPGSIYEQYF

V: TRBV11-2
length: 16
J: TRBJ2-7
CDR3: CASSFTRTEHPYEQYF

V: TRBV29-1
length: 14
J: TRBJ2-1
CDR3: CSVRGSGNLNEQFF

V: TRBV10-2
length: 13
J: TRBJ1-5
CDR3: CASSDRGIQPQHF

V: TRBV27
length: 13
J: TRBJ2-5
CDR3: CASSLGRGGTQYF

V: TRBV9
length: 14
J: TRBJ2-7
CDR3: CASSTGTSGLGQYF

V: TRBV10-1
length: 15
J: TRBJ2-2
CDR3: CASSSGTGDTGELFF

V: TRBV28
length: 14
J: TRBJ2-7
CDR3: CASGPTGGTYEQYF

V: TRBV19
length: 16
J: TRBJ1-4
CDR3: CASSTRQAGANEKLFF

V: TRBV18
length: 13
J: TRBJ2-2
CDR3: CASSPNMSGELFF

V: TRBV19
length: 14
J: TRBJ1-1
CDR3: CASSIDRSGVQAFF

V: TRBV11-2
length: 13
J: TRBJ2-5
CDR3: CASSLGHEETQYF

V: TRBV20-1
length: 10
J: TRBJ1-1
CDR3: CSASTNEAFF

V: TRBV19
length: 13
J: TRBJ1-5
CDR3: CATSDRVGQPQHF

V: TRBV7-3
length: 16
J: TRBJ2-1
CDR3: CASSPRLAANPHEQFF

V: TRBV2
length: 11
J: TRBJ1-2
CDR3: CASNTGYGYTF

V: TRBV28
length: 14
J: TRBJ2-3
CDR3: CASRRQKTTDTQYF

V: TRBV7-9
length: 14
J: TRBJ1-2
CDR3: CASTPGGGNYGYTF

V: TRBV2
length: 12
J: TRBJ2-5
CDR3: CASSENRETQYF

V: TRBV6-5
length: 13
J: TRBJ1-5
CDR3: CASSYQGNQPQHF

V: TRBV19
length: 15
J: TRBJ1-4
CDR3: CASSIGGQINEKLFF

V: TRBV6-2/TRBV6-3
length: 14
J: TRBJ1-1
CDR3: CASSVYRVDTEAFF

V: TRBV5-1
length: 14
J: TRBJ2-1
CDR3: CASSLGGEYNEQFF

V: TRBV5-1
length: 16
J: TRBJ2-2
CDR3: CASSLVVVANTGELFF

V: TRBV6-2/TRBV6-3
length: 18
J: TRBJ1-2
CDR3: CASSSLQVMSLHSSGYTF

V: TRBV21-1
length: 15
J: TRBJ1-6
CDR3: CASSKDLSSNSPLHF

V: TRBV27
length: 15
J: TRBJ2-1
CDR3: CASSLAPSWSDEQFF

V: TRBV5-4
length: 14
J: TRBJ2-2
CDR3: CASSQPTGAGELFF

V: TRBV6-5
length: 13
J: TRBJ2-1
CDR3: CASRRTGEGEQFF

V: TRBV6-2/TRBV6-3
length: 14
J: TRBJ2-1
CDR3: CASSYTQGANEQFF